Included here is one T cell receptor beta chain sequence, with context. V shed 10 bases and J 6 bases; nucleotides not matched to a gene: 6. The germline CDR1 and CDR2 sequences are ENHRY and SYGVKD. This CDR3 spans 13 amino acids. The sample originates from a study of blood T cell repertoires in COVID-19. Study as a whole: Nucleic acid was either cDNA or gDNA, and it came from T cells, B-cell-depleted T cells, or PBMCs.

Generated by immunoSEQ multiplex PCR, the TCRdb table keeps only in-frame clones and is missing some. The profile shows hundreds of thousands of clones, around 85% of them singletons. Sequenced: peripheral blood. The origin of this receptor is a woman between 50 and 59 years old with acute or convalescent COVID-19. The chain has TRBV10-3 and TRBJ2-3, with TRBD2 matching over 11 bases. CDR3 DNA: TGTGCCACCCAGACTAGCGGGGTGGATACGCAGTATTTT. Protein: CATQTSGVDTQYF.